Listed below are T cell receptor beta chains from one sample, sequenced in a study of cytomegalovirus exposure and HLA in healthy donors. The protocol was immunoSEQ multiplex PCR, while the TCRdb copy is restricted to in-frame clones and leaves out a portion. The sample carries about 130,000 clones, roughly 81% recorded once. Sequencing used PBMCs. These receptors came from a woman aged 25 to 39 in good health and CMV-seronegative. Both conserved end residues are part of each CDR3.

>TRBJ1-3|TRBV7-6
CASSLDRRSGNTIYF
>TRBJ2-7|TRBV11-3
CASSPRPGLKIYEQYF
>TRBJ2-7|TRBV2
CASSLQAGGTEQYF
>TRBJ1-2|TRBV2
CASRTGTGSHGYTF
>TRBJ2-7|TRBV7-2
CASSFRLAGFPPYF
>TRBJ2-7|TRBV11-2
CASSLGQGYNEQYF
>TRBJ2-1|TRBV6-8
CASSYTVAGPVLSYNEQFF
>TRBJ2-1|TRBV5-6
CASSFGAAYNEQFF
>TRBJ1-5|TRBV30
CAWSQGIDQPQHF
>TRBJ2-7|TRBV5-1
CASRLRVVSGRFSSYEQYF
>TRBJ2-4|TRBV30
CAWISGQGNIQYF
>TRBJ1-5|TRBV5-5
CASSRSGISHQPQHF
>TRBJ2-7|TRBV28
CASSIRYEQYF
>TRBJ2-7|TRBV6-1
CASSDGGRGYEQYF
>TRBJ2-7|TRBV18
CASSPGAVTYEQYF
>TRBJ1-5|TRBV7-8
CASSFEARFFNQPQHF
>TRBJ2-7|TRBV14
CASSQAGWIAEQYF
>TRBJ2-7|TRBV5-4
CASSGTGSGDYEQYF
>TRBJ2-2|TRBV6-6
CANAGQDTGELFF
>TRBJ1-2|TRBV19
CASSIEQNYGYTF
>TRBJ1-2|TRBV7-3
CASSLRGGQGGDGYTF
>TRBJ1-4|TRBV18
CASSRTDGSNEKLFF
>TRBJ2-7|TRBV15
CATSAQGGVHEQYF
>TRBJ2-5|TRBV5-1
CASSLGGAQETQYF
>TRBJ1-2|TRBV7-8
CASSPSGGSSNGYTF
>TRBJ1-2|TRBV2
CASTVGGYGYTF
>TRBJ2-3|TRBV6-1
CASSEQGAGDTQYF
>TRBJ1-4|TRBV7-9
CSSSVRGEKLFF
>TRBJ2-5|TRBV7-9
CASSSLPGTGVRGAQYF
>TRBJ2-1|TRBV11-3
CASSPRSENEQFF
>TRBJ1-2|TRBV10-3
CAISTNQGGYTF
>TRBJ2-7|TRBV18
CASSPPAREVQYF
>TRBJ1-2|TRBV10-1
CASSLRGKGYTF
>TRBJ1-3|TRBV2
CASSEIGDGNTIYF
>TRBJ1-6|TRBV21-1
CASSKDPGGCNSPLHF
>TRBJ2-5|TRBV18
CASSPPGRRETQYF
>TRBJ2-3|TRBV7-9
CASLSTDTQYF
>TRBJ2-7|TRBV30
CAWSSGGYYEQYF
>TRBJ2-6|TRBV25-1
CASSESGNRANVLTF
>TRBJ2-2|TRBV30
CAWSFGTSGIGELFF
>TRBJ2-2|TRBV27
CASSGAGGAGTGELFF
>TRBJ1-5|TRBV19
CASSIRGTGNQPQHF
>TRBJ2-7|TRBV5-8
CASQWDTRGMGEQYF
>TRBJ2-1|TRBV5-1
CASSLGAAGLNEQFF
>TRBJ2-6|TRBV15
CATSRTGGNGANVLTF
>TRBJ1-5|TRBV4-2
CASSQEPHSSNQPQHF
>TRBJ2-1|TRBV25-1
CASSPGVRQFF
>TRBJ1-1|TRBV20-1
CSATDREGAFF
>TRBJ1-1|TRBV21-1
CASSKISRQEAFF
>TRBJ1-1|TRBV6-6
CASSSDRGRATEAFF
>TRBJ2-1|TRBV6-5
CASSSRQGLGNEQFF
>TRBJ2-7|TRBV7-9
CASSSRISGGDYEQYF
>TRBJ2-5|TRBV5-1
CASSRTSGGQETQYF
>TRBJ2-7|TRBV10-3
CATTRDNSYEQYF
>TRBJ2-7|TRBV7-3
CASSSELEGALISYEQYF